This TCR beta chain was identified in a study of T cells in women clearing cervical HPV infection. Study-wide context: Case blood was drawn when the lesion was first found; control blood after infection became undetectable. Only a few women had HLA typing results available.

Study findings and constraints: Timing of associations relative to infection is unclear; T-cell subsets were not isolated.

Assay: immunoSEQ multiplex PCR; the TCRdb copy retains only in-frame clones and omits some. This sample's table reports tens of thousands of clones. Deletions cut 0 bases from V and 9 bases from J, with 18 bases between. The V gene's germline CDR1 is DFQATT and CDR2 SNEGSKA (reference sequence). There are 15 residues in the CDR3. As for this clone: Its antigen is currently unknown. Coverage ceases 3 residues before the CDR3 finishes, and the germline J gene fills in the end.

The chain recombines TRBV20-1 with TRBJ1-5; the D gene is possibly TRBD1 (5 bases). The sequencing sample was made of blood buffy coat. The clonotype was recovered from a woman between 18 and 75 years old with a cervical HPV16 infection that either progressed to CIN3+ or cleared (not recorded which). This CDR3 is CSARDPGSGIGPQHF. Incomplete CDR3 DNA: TGCAGTGCTAGAGATCCAGGGAGTGGTATTGGGCCC.